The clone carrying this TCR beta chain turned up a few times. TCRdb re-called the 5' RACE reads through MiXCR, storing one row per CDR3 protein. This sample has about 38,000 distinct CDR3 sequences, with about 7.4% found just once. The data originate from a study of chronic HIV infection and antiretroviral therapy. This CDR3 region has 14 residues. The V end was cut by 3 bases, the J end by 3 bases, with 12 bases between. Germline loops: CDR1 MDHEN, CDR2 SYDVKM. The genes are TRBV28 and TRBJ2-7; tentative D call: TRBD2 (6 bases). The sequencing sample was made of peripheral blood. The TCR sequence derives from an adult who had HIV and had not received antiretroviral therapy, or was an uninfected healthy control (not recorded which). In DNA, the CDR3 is TGTGCCAGCAGTTTGCTAGCGAGAATCTACGAGCAGTACTTC. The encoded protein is CASSLLARIYEQYF.